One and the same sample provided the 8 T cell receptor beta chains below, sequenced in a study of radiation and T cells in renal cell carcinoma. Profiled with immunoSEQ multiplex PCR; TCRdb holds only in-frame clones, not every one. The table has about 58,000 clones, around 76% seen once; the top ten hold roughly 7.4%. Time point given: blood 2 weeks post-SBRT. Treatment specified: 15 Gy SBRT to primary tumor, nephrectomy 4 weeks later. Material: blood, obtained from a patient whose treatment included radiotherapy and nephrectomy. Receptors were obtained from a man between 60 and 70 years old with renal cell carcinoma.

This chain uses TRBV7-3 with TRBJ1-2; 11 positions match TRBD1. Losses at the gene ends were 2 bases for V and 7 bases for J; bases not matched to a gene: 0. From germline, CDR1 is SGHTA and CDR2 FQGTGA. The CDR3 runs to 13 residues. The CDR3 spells CASSLGTGGGYTF. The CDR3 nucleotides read TGTGCCAGCAGCTTAGGGACAGGGGGTGGCTACACCTTC.

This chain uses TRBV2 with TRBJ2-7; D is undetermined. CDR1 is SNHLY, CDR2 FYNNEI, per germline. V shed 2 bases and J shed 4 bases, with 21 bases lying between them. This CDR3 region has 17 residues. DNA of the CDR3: TGTGCCAGCAGTGAAAATTTAGGCGAGTCTGTAGGTTACGAGCAGTACTTC. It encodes CASSENLGESVGYEQYF.

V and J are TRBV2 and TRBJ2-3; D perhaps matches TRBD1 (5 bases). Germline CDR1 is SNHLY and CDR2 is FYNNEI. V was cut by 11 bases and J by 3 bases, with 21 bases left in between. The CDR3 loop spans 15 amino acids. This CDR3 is CAGLLDSFETDTQYF. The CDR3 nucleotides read TGTGCCGGTTTGCTAGACAGCTTCGAGACAGATACGCAGTATTTT.

CDR3: CASSSDSGDRSITQYF. The CDR3 DNA sequence: TGTGCCAGCAGCTCCGACTCCGGCGACAGATCTATTACGCAGTATTTT. This rearrangement joins TRBV7-6 to TRBJ2-3; D is possibly TRBD1 (5 bases). Germline V gene data show CDR1 as SGHVS and CDR2 as FNYEAQ. CDR3 size: 16 residues. V gave up 4 bases and J gave up 8 bases, with 22 bases separating them.

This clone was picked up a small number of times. CDR3 protein: CAWTRTQGGGAEAFF. DNA of the CDR3: TGTGCCTGGACGCGGACACAGGGAGGCGGTGCTGAAGCTTTCTTT. The genes are TRBV30 and TRBJ1-1; D possibly corresponds to TRBD1 (6 bases). Germline CDR1 GTSNPN, CDR2 SVGIG (reference sequence). Trimming removed 4 bases from V and 6 bases from J, with 21 bases in between. The CDR3 runs to 15 residues.

The CDR3 nucleotides read TGTGCCTGGAGGGCGGCGGGGGTTTTACTCTATGGCTACACCTTC. Amino acids: CAWRAAGVLLYGYTF. The chain uses TRBV30 and TRBJ1-2; the D gene is possibly TRBD1 (5 bases). Per germline, CDR1 GTSNPN and CDR2 SVGIG (reference sequence). The V gene lost 3 bases and the J gene lost 4 bases, with 18 bases spanning the gap. CDR3 length: 15 residues.

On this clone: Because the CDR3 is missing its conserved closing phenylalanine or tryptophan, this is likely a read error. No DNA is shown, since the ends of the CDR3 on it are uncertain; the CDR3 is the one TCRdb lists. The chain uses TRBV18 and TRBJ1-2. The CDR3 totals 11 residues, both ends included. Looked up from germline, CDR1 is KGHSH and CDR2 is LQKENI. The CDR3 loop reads CASSPQGPRPL.

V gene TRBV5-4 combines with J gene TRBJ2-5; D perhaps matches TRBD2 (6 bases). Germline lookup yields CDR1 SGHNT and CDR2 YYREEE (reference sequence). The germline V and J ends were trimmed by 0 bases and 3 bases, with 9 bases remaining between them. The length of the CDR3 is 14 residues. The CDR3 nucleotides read TGTGCCAGCAGCTTGGGCGGGACCGAAGAGACCCAGTACTTC. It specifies CASSLGGTEETQYF.